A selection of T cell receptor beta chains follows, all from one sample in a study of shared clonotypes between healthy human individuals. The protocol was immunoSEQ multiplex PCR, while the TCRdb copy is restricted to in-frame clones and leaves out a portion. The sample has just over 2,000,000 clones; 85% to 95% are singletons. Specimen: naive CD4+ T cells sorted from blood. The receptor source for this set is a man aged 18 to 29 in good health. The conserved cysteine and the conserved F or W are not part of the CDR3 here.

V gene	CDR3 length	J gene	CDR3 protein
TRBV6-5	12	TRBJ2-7	ASSTRDRPGEQY
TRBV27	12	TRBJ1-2	ASSFATGGYGYT
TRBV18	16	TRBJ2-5	ASSPPWGTSGGRETQY
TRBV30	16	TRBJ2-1	AWNSRRTSGRPSDEQF
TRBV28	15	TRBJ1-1	ASSLYQSGGAVTEAF
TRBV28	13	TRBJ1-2	ASSLWAGGDYGYT
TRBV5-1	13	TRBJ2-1	ASTPQGGIYSEQF
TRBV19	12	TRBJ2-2	ASIKSANTGELF
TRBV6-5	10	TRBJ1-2	ASSFLGDGYT
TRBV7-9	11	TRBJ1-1	ASSLTGNTEAF
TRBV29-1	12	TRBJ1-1	SVITGPQGTEAF
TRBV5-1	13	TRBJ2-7	ASSAGQGSSYEQY
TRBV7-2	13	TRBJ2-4	ASSLTSGRSDIQY
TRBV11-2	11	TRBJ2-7	ASSLAQYYEQY
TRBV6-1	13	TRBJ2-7	ASTTGFSFSYEQY
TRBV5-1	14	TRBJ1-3	ASSFEGASSGNTIY
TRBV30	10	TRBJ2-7	AWGAVSYEQY
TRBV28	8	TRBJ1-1	ASKRGEAF
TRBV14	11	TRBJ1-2	ASSPRISDGYT
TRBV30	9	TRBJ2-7	AWSVLHEQY
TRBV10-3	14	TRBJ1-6	AISEGAGLYNSPLH
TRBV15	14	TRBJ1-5	ATSIEGGGSNQPQH
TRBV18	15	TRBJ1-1	ASSHGQETMGNTEAF